The 29 T cell receptor beta chains presented below share a single source sample, sequenced in a study of regulatory T cells in long-lasting Graves disease. The sample's time point: persistent/refractory GD, antithyroid drugs over 5 years with positive TRAb. There was RNA extracted from PBMCs, and the TCR library was made from it. Arm-PCR of CDR3 regions and iRepertoire HTBI primers were used to build TCR beta libraries. MiXCR, applied by TCRdb to the multiplex PCR reads, yields one record per CDR3 protein. The data hold over 450,000 distinct CDR3 sequences, with around a fifth observed a single time. The sequenced sample was peripheral blood mononuclear cells (PBMCs), obtained when the disease was refractory, from a patient treated with antithyroid drugs. These receptors were obtained from a female donor with Graves disease.

This sequence joins TRBV6-5 and TRBJ2-7, with D possibly matching TRBD1 (5 bases). The germline V gene has CDR1 MNHEY and CDR2 SVGAGI. V was shortened by 0 bases and J by 2 bases, with 11 bases between the two germline ends. This CDR3 region has 15 residues. CDR3 loop: CASSYSGLPTYEQYF. In nucleotides, the CDR3 is TGTGCCAGCAGTTACTCGGGGCTTCCGACCTACGAGCAGTACTTC.

This clonotype was detected only a few times. The J gene is TRBJ2-2, the V gene TRBV28; perhaps D is TRBD1 or TRBD2 (5 bases each). Per germline, CDR1 MDHEN and CDR2 SYDVKM. V was pared by 5 bases and J by 5 bases, with 15 bases between. The CDR3 is 15 residues long. The CDR3 DNA reads as TGTGCCAGCAGTAATGGGGGATATCGAACCGGGGAGCTGTTTTTT. Translation gives CASSNGGYRTGELFF.

This rearrangement joins TRBV19 to TRBJ2-5, with TRBD2 matching over 9 bases. V lost 0 bases and J lost 2; bases outside the gene matches: 7. The CDR3 is made up of 17 amino acids. Germline V gene sequence: CDR1 LNHDA, CDR2 SQIVND (reference sequence). CDR3 nucleotides: TGTGCCAGTAGTATAGATTATAGCGGGAGAAGGCAAGAGACCCAGTACTTC. Protein: CASSIDYSGRRQETQYF.

A word on this clonotype: Possible read error: a much larger clone is one base away. This chain links TRBV28 with TRBJ1-5; unclear D gene. This CDR3 region has 11 residues. Germline V gene data show CDR1 as MDHEN and CDR2 as SYDVKM. CDR3: CASSNNRPQHF. CDR3 DNA: TGTGCCAGCAGCAATAATCGGCCCCAGCATTTT.

This clonotype has ten or more counts. The gene calls are TRBV6-5 and TRBJ2-6; no firm D call. Trimming took off 4 bases at V and 0 bases at J, with 10 bases between the two ends. Germline CDR1 MNHEY, CDR2 SVGAGI. This CDR3 has 16 residues. CDR3 sequence (DNA): TGTGCCAGCAGTTTCGGCACAGCCTCTGGGGCCAACGTCCTGACTTTC. It codes for CASSFGTASGANVLTF.

This clonotype was counted a single time. The junction and the germline gene differ at one end; a read error may be behind it. The V call is TRBV12-3 or TRBV12-4, the J call TRBJ2-5; the D gene is possibly TRBD2 (5 bases). The CDR3 runs to 14 residues. Here the CDR3 DNA reads TGTGCCAGCAGCTACCTAGCTTTCCAAGGGACCCAGTACTTC. Amino acid sequence: CASSYLAFQGTQYF.

The chain carries TRBV12-3 or TRBV12-4 and TRBJ2-2, with TRBD1 as a possible D gene (5 bases). The CDR3 has 14 residues. V was pared by 4 bases and J by 6 bases, with 12 bases between. The CDR3 sequence is CASSYSSGPGELFF. CDR3 in DNA: TGTGCCAGCAGTTACTCGTCAGGGCCCGGGGAGCTGTTTTTT.

The table lists this clonotype with many counts. J is TRBJ1-4 and V is TRBV11-2; D is uncertain. This CDR3 has 15 amino acids. CDR1 and CDR2 from the germline V gene are SGHAT and FQNNGV. V gave up 5 bases and J gave up 8 bases, with 18 bases separating them. The CDR3 loop is CASSPRISKREKLFF. The CDR3 DNA reads TGTGCCAGCAGCCCCCGTATCTCGAAGCGAGAAAAACTGTTTTTT.

Ten or more counts support this clonotype. V usage is TRBV6-1 and J usage is TRBJ1-5, with TRBD1 matching over 7 bases. With 2 bases clipped from V and 5 bases from J, the junction kept 6 bases outside the gene matches. Germline V gives CDR1 MNHNS, CDR2 SASEGT. This CDR3 has 15 residues. CDR3 residues: CASSEYQGGDQPQHF. The CDR3 DNA follows: TGTGCCAGCAGTGAATACCAGGGGGGGGATCAGCCCCAGCATTTT.

This clonotype was observed at least ten times. The rearrangement links TRBV12-3 or TRBV12-4 to TRBJ1-2; D remains ambiguous. Trimming removed 0 bases from V and 10 bases from J, with 9 bases in between. The CDR3 covers 12 residues. CDR3 in DNA: TGTGCCAGCAGTTTAGCGGTAGGACTCTACACCTTC. Encoded protein: CASSLAVGLYTF.

This clonotype showed up many times. The chain employs TRBV11-2 and TRBJ2-7; D is unresolved. V was pared by 2 bases and J by 6 bases, with 8 bases between. The CDR3 has 12 amino acids. Germline V CDR1 and CDR2: SGHAT, FQNNGV. The CDR3 bases are TGTGCCAGCAGCTTAAATTCTCGCGAGCAGTACTTC. Residues: CASSLNSREQYF.

This clonotype has a count of ten or more. The chain joins TRBV28 to TRBJ2-5, with 9 positions matching TRBD2. Germline lookup yields CDR1 MDHEN and CDR2 SYDVKM. The ends lost 3 bases at V and 4 bases at J; junction bases unmatched: 6. The CDR3 consists of 15 residues. The CDR3 reads CASSFRFSGGETQYF. The DNA for the CDR3 is TGTGCCAGCAGTTTCCGTTTTAGCGGGGGAGAGACCCAGTACTTC.

The table lists this clonotype with many counts. The rearrangement links TRBV6-1 to TRBJ2-7; TRBD1 matches 7 bases. J lost 0 bases, V lost 6 bases, and 14 bases had no gene match. This CDR3 region has 17 residues. The germline V gene encodes CDR1 MNHNS and CDR2 SASEGT. CDR3 nucleotide sequence: TGTGCCAGCAGCAACAGCAAAAAGGGGGCCTTCTCCTACGAGCAGTACTTC. This codes for CASSNSKKGAFSYEQYF.

This clonotype was recorded many times. This chain joins TRBV2 and TRBJ2-7; D gene uncertain. Germline CDR1 is SNHLY and CDR2 is FYNNEI. The CDR3 has 10 residues. V dropped 8 bases and J dropped 5 bases, with 7 bases sitting between them. The CDR3 sequence is CASGVDEQYF. The DNA for the CDR3 is TGTGCCAGCGGGGTGGACGAGCAGTACTTC.

This clonotype has ten or more counts. The chain recombines TRBV6-2 or TRBV6-3 with TRBJ2-2; weak D call: TRBD1 (6 bases). The CDR3 contains 14 residues. Germline CDR1 and CDR2: MNHEY and SVGEGT. Trimming took off 7 bases at V and 1 base at J, with 10 bases between the two ends. The CDR3 DNA follows: TGTGCCAGCAACTCACAGGGGAACACCGGGGAGCTGTTTTTT. Residues: CASNSQGNTGELFF.

This chain connects TRBV5-1 to TRBJ1-4, with D uncertain. Trimming cost V 1 base and J 5 bases, with 12 bases left between them. The germline CDR1 and CDR2 sequences are SGHRS and YFSETQ. This CDR3 contains 15 residues. In DNA form, the CDR3 reads TGCGCCAGCAGCTTGTCAACTCGGGAAAATGAAAAACTGTTTTTT. The encoded protein is CASSLSTRENEKLFF.

This clonotype was detected many times. The CDR3 protein is CASRSGQTPNTEAFF. In DNA form, the CDR3 reads TGTGCCAGCAGATCAGGGCAGACTCCGAACACTGAAGCTTTCTTT. The chain links TRBV27 to TRBJ1-1; weak D call: TRBD1 (5 bases). V shed 6 bases and J shed 1 base, with 15 bases lying between them. The CDR3 is made up of 15 amino acids. Germline CDR1 reads MNHEY; CDR2 reads SMNVEV (reference sequence).

This clonotype showed up many times. The chain is built from TRBV9 and TRBJ1-2, with 10 bases identical to TRBD1. Germline-derived CDR1 and CDR2 are SGDLS and YYNGEE. The junction had 7 bases not matched to a gene; V was cut back by 4 bases and J by 4 bases. The CDR3 is made up of 15 amino acids. The CDR3 region has the DNA TGTGCCAGCAGCCCTTCGGGACAGGGGAGCTATGGCTACACCTTC. It yields the protein CASSPSGQGSYGYTF.

The V gene is TRBV28, the J gene TRBJ2-7, with D possibly being TRBD1 (5 bases). There are 12 residues in the CDR3. Germline V gene lookup returns CDR1 MDHEN and CDR2 SYDVKM. Trimming took 6 bases from V and 2 from J, leaving 8 bases between them. This chain's CDR3 is CASRTEPYEQYF. CDR3 DNA sequence: TGTGCCAGCAGGACAGAACCCTACGAGCAGTACTTC.

This clonotype was counted at least ten times. The V and J genes are TRBV12-3 or TRBV12-4 and TRBJ1-2; D unresolved. V gave up 7 bases and J gave up 7 bases, with 22 bases separating them. CDR3 length: 15 residues. CDR3 bases: TGTGCCAGCAACCTACAGAGCTCGGGATGGGGTGGCTACACCTTC. It codes for CASNLQSSGWGGYTF.

The chain has TRBV20-1 and TRBJ2-7; the match to TRBD1 covers 10 bases. The CDR3 totals 15 residues. Germline V gene lookup returns CDR1 DFQATT and CDR2 SNEGSKA (reference sequence). Trimming at V came to 0 bases and at J to 4 bases, leaving 6 bases not matched to a gene. The CDR3 loop is CSARDGTGDRYEQYF. For the CDR3, the DNA is TGCAGTGCTAGAGATGGGACAGGGGATAGGTACGAGCAGTACTTC.

This clonotype was counted ten times or more. The chain couples TRBV27 to TRBJ2-2; 8 positions agree with TRBD2. Germline CDR1 is MNHEY and CDR2 is SMNVEV (reference sequence). V shed 5 bases, J shed 6 bases, and the junction held 8 bases outside the gene matches. This CDR3 has 15 amino acids. The DNA of the CDR3 is TGTGCCAGCAGTCCCCATTTCGGGAGGGCCGGGGAGCTGTTTTTT. This gives the protein CASSPHFGRAGELFF.

The chain couples TRBV5-1 to TRBJ1-1; TRBD1 matches 12 bases. In germline, CDR1 is SGHRS, CDR2 YFSETQ. The J segment lost 2 bases and the V segment lost 4 bases, leaving 6 bases of the junction unmatched. CDR3 size: 16 residues. CDR3 nucleotide sequence: TGCGCCAGCAGCCCCCGGGACAGGGGGCCTAACACTGAAGCTTTCTTT. Amino acids: CASSPRDRGPNTEAFF.

V usage is TRBV4-2 and J usage is TRBJ2-5, with 7 nucleotides matching TRBD2. Germline CDR1 and CDR2: LGHNA and YNFKEQ. The length of the CDR3 is 16 residues. V trimming: 0 bases; J trimming: 0 bases; junction bases outside the gene matches: 4. The CDR3 DNA reads TGTGCCAGCAGCCAAGACCCACTAGCGTACCAAGAGACCCAGTACTTC. This sequence encodes CASSQDPLAYQETQYF.

Comment on this clonotype: A much more abundant neighbour one base away suggests this may be a read error. The chain combines TRBV6-2 or TRBV6-3 with TRBJ1-1, with 7 bases matching TRBD1. The CDR3 covers 12 residues. The germline gives CDR1 MNHEY, CDR2 SVGEGT. For the CDR3, the DNA is TGTGCCAGCAGGGGGACAGACACTGAAGCTCTCTTT. Its translation: CASRGTDTEALF.

In this sample, this clonotype turned up many times. The chain employs TRBV15 and TRBJ2-5, with D hard to call. Trimming cost V 0 bases and J 4 bases, with 12 bases left between them. Per the germline V gene, CDR1 is LNHNV and CDR2 is YYDKDF (reference sequence). The CDR3 extends over 15 amino acids. DNA for the CDR3: TGTGCCACCAGCAGAGACGGCGGCTCCCTAGAGACCCAGTACTTC. Its protein is CATSRDGGSLETQYF.

This clonotype has at least ten counts. The chain uses TRBV27 and TRBJ1-2; D is possibly TRBD1 (6 bases). CDR1 and CDR2 (germline): MNHEY, SMNVEV (reference sequence). This CDR3 contains 14 residues. The V end was cut by 8 bases, the J end by 4 bases, with 17 bases between. In nucleotides, the CDR3 is TGTGCCAGCCGACGGACAGCAGAAATCTATGGCTACACCTTC. This encodes CASRRTAEIYGYTF.

This clonotype was counted ten times or more. The chain has TRBV28 and TRBJ1-1; the match to TRBD1 covers 9 bases. Germline loops: CDR1 MDHEN, CDR2 SYDVKM. Trimming cost V 5 bases and J 4 bases; bases outside gene matches: 5. The CDR3 runs 14 residues. The CDR3, as DNA: TGTGCCAGCAGTACAGGGGGCGCAGGCACTGAAGCTTTCTTT. Its translation: CASSTGGAGTEAFF.

Of note for this clonotype: No conserved phenylalanine or tryptophan is present at the end of the CDR3, so a read error is the likely explanation. The chain links TRBV12-3 or TRBV12-4 to TRBJ2-4; 10 nucleotides line up with TRBD2. V lost 6 bases and J lost 3; bases outside the gene matches: 5. There are 15 residues in the CDR3. The CDR3, as DNA: TGTGCCAGCAGGACTAGCGGGCATTACAAAAACATTCAGTACTAC. Amino acid sequence: CASRTSGHYKNIQYY.